This is a list of T cell receptor beta chains from one sample in a study of blood T cell repertoires in COVID-19. Only in-frame clones appear in the TCRdb table, and some are missing; sequencing was by immunoSEQ multiplex PCR. The repertoire includes 400,000 or so clones, about 87% of them detected once, and 1.9% sits in the top ten. Sequences were obtained from PBMCs or T cells enriched from blood (not recorded which). The origin of the receptors is a man aged 40-50 years in a cohort exposed to, infected with or recovered from COVID-19 (not recorded which). Each CDR3 is given with its conserved first and last residue. The D gene is left open where the match is weak. A clone size is listed for some rows: how often the clone was seen (once, few, many), or a class if it is expanded.

>TRBJ2-7|TRBV6-5|NA|NA
CASSPTGYFDEQYF
TGTGCCAGCAGCCCAACGGGGTACTTTGACGAGCAGTACTTC
>TRBJ2-3|TRBV27|NA|TRBD2
CASSQRFGGRGGDTQYF
TGTGCCAGCAGTCAAAGGTTTGGCGGGAGAGGTGGAGATACGCAGTATTTT
>TRBJ1-3|TRBV7-9|few|TRBD1
CASTPDRASGNTIYF
TGTGCCAGCACTCCCGACAGGGCGAGCGGAAACACCATATATTTT
>TRBJ2-2|TRBV15|NA|NA
CATSSPDRLTGELFF
TGTGCCACCAGCAGTCCAGACAGGCTCACCGGGGAGCTGTTTTTT
>TRBJ2-7|TRBV5-1|few|NA
CASSLVQGALEQYF
TGCGCCAGCAGCTTGGTACAGGGAGCACTCGAGCAGTACTTC
>TRBJ1-2|TRBV18|NA|TRBD1
CASSPRQGYYGYTF
TGTGCCAGCTCACCCCGACAGGGGTACTATGGCTACACCTTC
>TRBJ2-1|TRBV6-4|NA|NA
CASSVYGTLNNEQFF
TGTGCCAGCAGTGTCTACGGGACATTGAACAATGAGCAGTTCTTC
>TRBJ2-4|TRBV28|NA|TRBD2
CASSLSREWYKNIQYF
TGTGCCAGCAGTTTATCGCGGGAGTGGTACAAAAACATTCAGTACTTC
>TRBJ2-3|TRBV10-2|NA|NA
CASSPPGTDTQYF
TGCGCCAGCAGCCCTCCCGGGACAGATACGCAGTATTTT
>TRBJ1-1|TRBV5-1|NA|NA
CASSLAATDTEAFF
TGCGCCAGCAGCTTGGCTGCGACAGACACTGAAGCTTTCTTT
>TRBJ2-1|TRBV29-1|once|TRBD2
CSIMAGLPYNEQFF
TGCAGCATAATGGCGGGACTACCCTACAATGAGCAGTTCTTC
>TRBJ2-5|TRBV5-6|NA|TRBD1
CASSETGVWTQYF
TGTGCCAGCAGCGAGACAGGGGTTTGGACCCAGTACTTC
>TRBJ2-6|TRBV2|once|NA
CASSGTASGANVLTF
TGTGCCAGCAGTGGTACTGCATCTGGGGCCAACGTCCTGACTTTC
>TRBJ2-3|TRBV5-1|NA|NA
CASSLGDTITDTQYF
TGCGCCAGCAGCTTGGGGGACACCATTACAGATACGCAGTATTTT
>TRBJ2-7|TRBV7-2|NA|NA
CASSLVAGPDYEQYF
TGTGCCAGCAGCTTAGTTGCAGGGCCCGACTACGAGCAGTACTTC
>TRBJ1-1|TRBV28|NA|NA
CASSFVGGAANTEAFF
TGTGCCAGCAGTTTTGTCGGGGGGGCCGCAAACACTGAAGCTTTCTTT
>TRBJ1-5|TRBV19|NA|NA
CASSPSGGLGNQPQHF
TGTGCCAGTAGCCCCTCCGGGGGGCTGGGCAATCAGCCCCAGCATTTT
>TRBJ2-1|TRBV7-8|NA|NA
CASSLVAASSYNEQFF
TGTGCCAGCAGCTTAGTAGCGGCGAGCTCCTACAATGAGCAGTTCTTC
>TRBJ1-3|TRBV19|NA|NA
CASSYRTSGNTIYF
TGTGCCAGTAGTTACAGAACCTCTGGAAACACCATATATTTT
>TRBJ2-6|TRBV10-2|NA|TRBD1
CASSPDRVKTGANVLTF
TGCGCCAGCAGTCCGGACAGGGTAAAGACTGGGGCCAACGTCCTGACTTTC
>TRBJ1-1|TRBV29-1|NA|NA
CSGGHTNTEAFF
TGCAGCGGGGGACATACGAACACTGAAGCTTTCTTT
>TRBJ2-7|TRBV19|NA|TRBD1
CASSPQGASPSYEQYF
TGTGCCAGTAGTCCACAGGGGGCAAGCCCCTCTTACGAGCAGTACTTC